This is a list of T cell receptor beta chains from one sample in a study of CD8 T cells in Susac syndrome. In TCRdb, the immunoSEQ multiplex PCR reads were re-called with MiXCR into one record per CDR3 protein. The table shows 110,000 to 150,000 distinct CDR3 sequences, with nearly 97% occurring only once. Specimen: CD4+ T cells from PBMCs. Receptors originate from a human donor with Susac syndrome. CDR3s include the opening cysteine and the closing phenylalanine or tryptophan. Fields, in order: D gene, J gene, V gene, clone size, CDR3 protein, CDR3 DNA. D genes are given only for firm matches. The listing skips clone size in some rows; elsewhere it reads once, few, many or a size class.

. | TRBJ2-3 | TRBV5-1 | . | CASSLTRGRNTDTQYF | TGCGCCAGCAGCTTGACCAGGGGACGCAACACAGATACGCAGTATTTT
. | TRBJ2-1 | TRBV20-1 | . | CSARYRETPYNEQFF | TGCAGTGCTAGATACAGGGAGACCCCCTACAATGAGCAGTTCTTC
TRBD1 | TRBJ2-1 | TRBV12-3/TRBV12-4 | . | CASLPRDRNNEQFF | TGTGCCAGCCTTCCGCGGGACAGGAACAATGAGCAGTTCTTC
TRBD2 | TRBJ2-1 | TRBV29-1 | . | CSVESWGTSGTLAYNEQFF | TGCAGCGTTGAAAGCTGGGGGACTAGCGGGACTCTTGCATACAATGAGCAGTTCTTC
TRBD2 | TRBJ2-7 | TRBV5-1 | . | CASSEREPYEQYF | TGCGCCAGCAGCGAGCGGGAACCCTACGAGCAGTACTTC
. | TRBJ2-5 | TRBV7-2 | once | CASSLAPLLAWQETQYF | TGTGCCAGCAGCTTAGCGCCTCTTTTAGCGTGGCAAGAGACCCAGTACTTC
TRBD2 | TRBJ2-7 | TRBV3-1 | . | CASSQSGGASYEQYF | TGTGCCAGCAGCCAGAGCGGGGGGGCCTCCTACGAGCAGTACTTC
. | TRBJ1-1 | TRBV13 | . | CASSWNLQGEHTEAFF | TGTGCCAGCAGCTGGAATCTTCAGGGAGAACACACTGAAGCTTTCTTT
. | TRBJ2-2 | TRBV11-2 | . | CASSLTSTTGELFF | TGTGCCAGCAGCTTAACTAGCACCACCGGGGAGCTGTTTTTT
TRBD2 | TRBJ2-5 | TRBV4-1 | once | CASSRETSIGETQYF | TGCGCCAGCAGCCGAGAGACTAGCATCGGAGAGACCCAGTACTTC
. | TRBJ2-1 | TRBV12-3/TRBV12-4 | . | CASSPRDQRRVEQFF | TGTGCCAGCAGTCCTAGGGACCAAAGAAGGGTTGAGCAGTTCTTC
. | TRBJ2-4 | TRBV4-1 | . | CASSQGTGDFLLTKNIQYF | TGCGCCAGCAGCCAAGGGACTGGGGACTTTCTTCTGACCAAAAACATTCAGTACTTC
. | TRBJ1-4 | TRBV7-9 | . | CASSLTREEKLFF | TGTGCCAGCAGCTTAACCAGGGAAGAAAAACTGTTTTTT
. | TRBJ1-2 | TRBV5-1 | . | CASSPGGPLPFYGYTF | TGCGCCAGCAGCCCGGGAGGTCCTCTCCCCTTCTATGGCTACACCTTC
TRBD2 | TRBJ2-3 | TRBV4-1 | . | CASSQDPAGGTDTQYF | TGCGCCAGCAGCCAAGATCCAGCGGGGGGGACAGATACGCAGTATTTT
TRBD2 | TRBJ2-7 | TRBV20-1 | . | CSASGRAFYEQYF | TGCAGTGCTAGCGGGAGGGCCTTCTACGAGCAGTACTTC
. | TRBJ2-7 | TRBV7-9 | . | CASSAENGVGLYEQYF | TGTGCCAGCAGCGCCGAGAACGGGGTTGGTCTCTACGAGCAGTACTTC
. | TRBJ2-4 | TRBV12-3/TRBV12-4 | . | CASSPGPPGAKNIQYF | TGTGCCAGCAGTCCTGGGCCTCCCGGGGCCAAAAACATTCAGTACTTC
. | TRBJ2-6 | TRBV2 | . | CASSSPPQAGANVLTF | TGTGCCAGCAGTTCGCCTCCACAGGCTGGGGCCAACGTCCTGACTTTC
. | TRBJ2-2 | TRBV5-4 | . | CASSGGSAGELFF | TGTGCCAGCAGCGGCGGGTCCGCCGGGGAGCTGTTTTTT
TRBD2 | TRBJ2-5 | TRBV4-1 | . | CASQGGLAGARETQYF | TGCGCCAGCCAAGGTGGGCTAGCGGGGGCCAGGGAGACCCAGTACTTC
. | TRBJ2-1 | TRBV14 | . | CASSLAGGRNEQFF | TGTGCCAGCAGCCTGGCAGGGGGGAGGAATGAGCAGTTCTTC